These T cell receptor beta chains were read from a single sample in a study of blood T cells in healthy people across ages. TCRdb recomputed calls from the 5' RACE reads with MiXCR, one row per CDR3 protein. Of roughly 1.7 million distinct CDR3 sequences in the sample, around 36% were seen once. The specimen sequenced was blood. Receptors originate from a woman between 25 and 40 years old in good health. CDR3s include the opening cysteine and the closing phenylalanine or tryptophan. A D gene is named only where the DNA matches it firmly. Part of the rows lack a size; the others show once, few, many or a class for expanded clones.

d_gene	v_gene	j_gene	len	abundance	CDR3nt	CDR3aa
.	TRBV5-6	TRBJ2-1	13	few	TGTGCCAGCAGCTTGAAACCGTCGAGAGAGCAGTTCTTC	CASSLKPSREQFF
.	TRBV4-1	TRBJ2-5	17	.	TGCGCCAGCAGCCAAGAAGATGGCGGGGTTAACCAAGAGACCCAGTACTTC	CASSQEDGGVNQETQYF
TRBD2	TRBV20-1	TRBJ2-3	17	.	TGCAGTGCTAGAACGAGACTAGCGGGACTTAGCACAGATACGCAGTATTTT	CSARTRLAGLSTDTQYF
TRBD1	TRBV25-1	TRBJ2-7	13	many	TGTGCCAGCAGTATGACAGGGGGCGGAGAGCAGTACTTC	CASSMTGGGEQYF
TRBD2	TRBV6-1	TRBJ2-3	17	many	TGTGCCAGCAGTGAGGGACTAGCGGTGGGTCTGGCAGATACGCAGTATTTT	CASSEGLAVGLADTQYF
TRBD2	TRBV20-1	TRBJ2-7	15	.	TGCAGTGCCGTGGGGGCCGGGAGGGCCTCCTACGAGCAGTACTTC	CSAVGAGRASYEQYF
TRBD2	TRBV20-1	TRBJ2-7	13	.	TGCAGTGCTAGCCTAGCGGGGGCTCGGGAGCAGTACTTC	CSASLAGAREQYF
.	TRBV7-6	TRBJ2-2	15	once	TGTGCCAGCAGCTTAGCGGCTACGTCTACCGGGGAGCTGTTTTTT	CASSLAATSTGELFF
TRBD1	TRBV29-1	TRBJ1-2	13	.	TGCAGCGGGACAGGGACCGCAGGTGAGGGCTACACCTTC	CSGTGTAGEGYTF
.	TRBV12-3/TRBV12-4	TRBJ2-1	12	many	TGTGCCAGCAGTTTGCGTCAGGGCGAGGAGTTCTTC	CASSLRQGEEFF
.	TRBV10-3	TRBJ2-3	15	.	TGTGCCATCCGCGACGTCCGGGGCCGAACAGATACGCAGTATTTT	CAIRDVRGRTDTQYF
.	TRBV10-3	TRBJ2-6	16	many	TGTGCCATCAGTGAGTCTAAGGGCTCTGGGGCCAACGTCCTGACTTTC	CAISESKGSGANVLTF
.	TRBV27	TRBJ1-2	14	few	TGTGCCAGCGGCCCCACGGGAGCCGTGCCTGGCTACACCTTC	CASGPTGAVPGYTF
TRBD1	TRBV6-5	TRBJ1-2	13	few	TGTGCCAGCAGCCTCAGGGGGCTTGAGGGCTACACCTTC	CASSLRGLEGYTF
.	TRBV6-4	TRBJ2-7	16	.	TGTGCCAGAGGGCAGGAGACGAACGCGCGCCCCTACGAGCAGTACTTC	CARGQETNARPYEQYF
.	TRBV20-1	TRBJ2-7	15	.	TGCAGTGCCAGAGATCCGGGGCGGGATGGGTACGAGCAGTACTTC	CSARDPGRDGYEQYF
.	TRBV28	TRBJ1-5	15	few	TGTGCCAGCAGTTTACCTGGGACCCGGGATCAGCCCCAGCATTTT	CASSLPGTRDQPQHF
TRBD1	TRBV6-5	TRBJ1-1	15	.	TGTGCCAGCAGTTTTAACCGGGACAGATACACTGAAGCTTTCTTT	CASSFNRDRYTEAFF
.	TRBV27	TRBJ1-6	14	.	TGTGCCAGCAGTACCAGGGGAGGTAATTCACCCCTCCACTTT	CASSTRGGNSPLHF
.	TRBV4-1	TRBJ2-7	16	.	TGCGCCAGCAGCCAAGAGGACAGCGGTAAATCCCACGAGCAGTACTTC	CASSQEDSGKSHEQYF
TRBD2	TRBV27	TRBJ2-5	17	few	TGTGCCAGCAGCCGCTGGGGACTAGCGGGGTACCAAGAGACCCAGTACTTC	CASSRWGLAGYQETQYF
TRBD2	TRBV12-3/TRBV12-4	TRBJ2-3	15	few	TGTGCCAGCAGTTTTAGACTAGCGGTCAGGGATACGCAGTATTTT	CASSFRLAVRDTQYF
.	TRBV5-1	TRBJ2-5	12	many	TGCGCCAGCAGGGAAGGGCCGGAGACCCAGTACTTC	CASREGPETQYF
TRBD2	TRBV4-1	TRBJ2-1	16	once	TGCGCCAGCAGCCGGGGGCGGGAGGGCCGTCACAATGGGCAGTTCTTC	CASSRGREGRHNGQFF
TRBD2	TRBV6-5	TRBJ2-3	16	.	TGTGCCAGCAGTTACGGGACTAGCGGACCACGGGATACGCAGTATTTT	CASSYGTSGPRDTQYF
.	TRBV25-1	TRBJ1-4	14	.	TGTGCCAGCAGGAAGGGGTCGTCTAATGAAAAACTGTTTTTT	CASRKGSSNEKLFF
.	TRBV7-6	TRBJ2-3	16	few	TGTGCCAGCAGCCTCCTGGTGGGGGAGGCCACAGATACGCAGTATTTT	CASSLLVGEATDTQYF
TRBD1	TRBV7-9	TRBJ2-3	15	.	TGTGCCAGCAGCATCACAGGGGTAGGCACAGATACGCAGTATTTT	CASSITGVGTDTQYF